The text below deals with one TCR beta chain. Its antigen is unidentified. This sample is drawn from a study of PD-L1 blockade in urothelial cancer. Study-level background: Once treatment had started, blood was analyzed at 3 weeks (second dose) and again at 6 weeks.

Produced via immunoSEQ multiplex PCR; TCRdb's table is partial and in-frame only. Of roughly 100,000 clones in the sample, around 85% are singletons; the top ten hold about 2.4%. Study-wide results and limits: Tumor-associated TCR clones expanded more in blood at 3 weeks in patients with durable benefit.

Trimming stripped 0 bases from V and 0 bases from J, with 12 bases between. This CDR3 is 17 amino acids long. From germline, CDR1 is SGHRS and CDR2 YFSETQ. J is TRBJ2-2 and V is TRBV5-1, with D possibly matching TRBD2 (5 bases). This TCR derives from a man aged 50 to 60 with urothelial cancer. Sequences were derived from PBMCs, sampled around atezolizumab (anti-PD-L1) treatment. In nucleotides, the CDR3 is TGCGCCAGCAGCTTGGTGGTTGCGGGTCCGAACACCGGGGAGCTGTTTTTT. Translated: CASSLVVAGPNTGELFF.